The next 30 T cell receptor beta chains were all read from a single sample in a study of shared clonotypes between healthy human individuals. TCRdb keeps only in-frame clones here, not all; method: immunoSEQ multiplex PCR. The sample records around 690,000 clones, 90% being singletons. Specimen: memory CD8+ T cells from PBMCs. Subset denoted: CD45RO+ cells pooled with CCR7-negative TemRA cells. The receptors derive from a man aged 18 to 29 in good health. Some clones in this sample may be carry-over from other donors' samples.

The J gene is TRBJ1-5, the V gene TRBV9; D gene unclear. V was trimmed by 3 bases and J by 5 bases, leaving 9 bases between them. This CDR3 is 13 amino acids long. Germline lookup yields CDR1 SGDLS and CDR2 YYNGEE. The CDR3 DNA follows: TGTGCCAGCAGCGAGACGACCCATCAGCCCCAGCATTTT. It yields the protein CASSETTHQPQHF.

The CDR3 nucleotides are TGTGCCAGCAGTTTCCTTGGGACAGGGGGTCCAGGGTCTCAGCCCCAGCATTTT. Translating gives CASSFLGTGGPGSQPQHF. V usage is TRBV27 and J usage is TRBJ1-5, with 11 bases matching TRBD1. The germline CDR1 and CDR2 sequences are MNHEY and SMNVEV (reference sequence). J was trimmed by 6 bases and V by 3 bases; bases with no gene match: 13. The CDR3 is 18 amino acids.

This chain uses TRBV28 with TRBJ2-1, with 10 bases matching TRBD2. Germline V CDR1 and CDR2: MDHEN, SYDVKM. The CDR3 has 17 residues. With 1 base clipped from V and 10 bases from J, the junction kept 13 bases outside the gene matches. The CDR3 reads CASSLLPSGRMRREQFF. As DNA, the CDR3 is TGTGCCAGCAGTTTATTGCCTAGCGGGAGAATGAGGCGGGAGCAGTTCTTC.

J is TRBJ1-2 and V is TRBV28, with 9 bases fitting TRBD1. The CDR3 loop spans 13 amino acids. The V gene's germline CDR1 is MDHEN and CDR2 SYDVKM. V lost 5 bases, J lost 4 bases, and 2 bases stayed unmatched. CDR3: CASSTGGSYGYTF. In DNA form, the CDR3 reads TGTGCCAGCAGTACAGGGGGCAGCTATGGCTACACCTTC.

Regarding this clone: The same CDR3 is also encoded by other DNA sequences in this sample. CDR3 in amino acids: CASSLGVGNTEAFF. The CDR3 DNA is TGTGCCAGCAGCTTGGGGGTTGGGAACACTGAAGCTTTCTTT. The chain uses TRBV5-4 and TRBJ1-1; the D is unclear. The CDR3 is 14 amino acids. In germline, CDR1 is SGHNT, CDR2 YYREEE (reference sequence). V was pared by 0 bases and J by 1 base, with 7 bases between.

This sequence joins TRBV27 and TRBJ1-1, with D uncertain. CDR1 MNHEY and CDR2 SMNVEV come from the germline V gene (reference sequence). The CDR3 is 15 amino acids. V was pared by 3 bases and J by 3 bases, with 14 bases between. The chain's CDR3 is CASSFGGRLDTEAFF. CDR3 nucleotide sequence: TGTGCCAGCAGTTTTGGAGGGCGCCTGGACACTGAAGCTTTCTTT.

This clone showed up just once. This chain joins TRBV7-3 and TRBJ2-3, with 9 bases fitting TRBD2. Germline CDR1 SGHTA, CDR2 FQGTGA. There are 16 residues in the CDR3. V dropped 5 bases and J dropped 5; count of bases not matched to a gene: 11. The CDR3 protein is CASSRSGSAVGDTQYF. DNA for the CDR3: TGTGCCAGCAGCCGTAGCGGGAGTGCGGTCGGAGATACGCAGTATTTT.

The CDR3 region is CASSPWLGTSYEQYF. Here the CDR3 DNA reads TGTGCCAGCAGCCCTTGGTTAGGGACGTCCTACGAGCAGTACTTC. V and J are TRBV9 and TRBJ2-7, with D perhaps given as TRBD1 or TRBD2 (5 bases each). V was clipped by 4 bases and J by 1 base, with 15 bases between them. This CDR3 is built from 15 residues. Germline assignment: CDR1 SGDLS and CDR2 YYNGEE.

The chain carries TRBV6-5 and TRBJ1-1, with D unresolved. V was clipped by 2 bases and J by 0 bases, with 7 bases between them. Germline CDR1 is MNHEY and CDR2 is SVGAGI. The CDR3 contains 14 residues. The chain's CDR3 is CASSYGSLNTEAFF. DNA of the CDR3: TGTGCCAGCAGTTACGGCAGCTTGAACACTGAAGCTTTCTTT.

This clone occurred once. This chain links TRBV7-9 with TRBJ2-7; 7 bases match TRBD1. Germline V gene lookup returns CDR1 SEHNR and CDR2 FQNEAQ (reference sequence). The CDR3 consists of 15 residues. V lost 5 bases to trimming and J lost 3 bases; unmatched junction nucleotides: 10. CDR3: CASSNTRQGGYEQYF. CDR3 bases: TGTGCCAGCAGCAATACAAGACAGGGTGGCTACGAGCAGTACTTC. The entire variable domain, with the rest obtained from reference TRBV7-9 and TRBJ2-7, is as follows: DTGVSQNPRHKITKRGQNVTFRCDPISEHNRLYWYRQTLGQGPEFLTYFQNEAQLEKSRLLSDRFSAERPKGSFSTLEIQRTEQGDSAMYLCASSNTRQGGYEQYFGPGTRLTVT.

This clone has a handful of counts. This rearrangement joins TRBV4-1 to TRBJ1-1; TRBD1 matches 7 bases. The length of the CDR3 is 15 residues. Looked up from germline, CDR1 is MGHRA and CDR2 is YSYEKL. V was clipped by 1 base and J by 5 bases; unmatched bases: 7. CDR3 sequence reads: CASSQVAQGRTEAFF. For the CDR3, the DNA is TGCGCCAGCAGCCAAGTTGCACAGGGGAGGACTGAAGCTTTCTTT.

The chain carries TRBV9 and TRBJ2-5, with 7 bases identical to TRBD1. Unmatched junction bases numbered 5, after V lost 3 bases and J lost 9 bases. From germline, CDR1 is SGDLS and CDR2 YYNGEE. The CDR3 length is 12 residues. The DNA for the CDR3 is TGTGCCAGCAGCGCCGCCCAGGGGGCCCAGTACTTC. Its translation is CASSAAQGAQYF.

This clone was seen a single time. The CDR3 here is CASGPKGPYNEQFF. The CDR3 region has the DNA TGTGCTAGTGGCCCAAAGGGACCCTACAATGAGCAGTTCTTC. V gene TRBV12-5 combines with J gene TRBJ2-1, with D tentatively TRBD1 or TRBD2 (5 bases each). There are 14 residues in the CDR3. Trimming left V 6 bases short and J 2 bases short, with 11 bases between. CDR1 and CDR2 (germline): LGHNT, FRNRAP.

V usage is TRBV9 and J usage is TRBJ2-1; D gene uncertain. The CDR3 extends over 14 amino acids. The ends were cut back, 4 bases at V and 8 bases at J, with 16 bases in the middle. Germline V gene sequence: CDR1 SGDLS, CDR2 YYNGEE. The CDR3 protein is CASSPGPSNDEQFF. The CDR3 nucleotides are TGTGCCAGCAGCCCCGGGCCCAGCAATGATGAGCAGTTCTTC.

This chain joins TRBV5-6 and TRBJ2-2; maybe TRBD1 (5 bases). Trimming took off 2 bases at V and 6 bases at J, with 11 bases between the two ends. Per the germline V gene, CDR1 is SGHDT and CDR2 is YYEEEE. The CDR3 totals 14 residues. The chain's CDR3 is CASSFGSGPGELFF. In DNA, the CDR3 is TGTGCCAGCAGCTTTGGGTCAGGGCCCGGGGAGCTGTTTTTT.

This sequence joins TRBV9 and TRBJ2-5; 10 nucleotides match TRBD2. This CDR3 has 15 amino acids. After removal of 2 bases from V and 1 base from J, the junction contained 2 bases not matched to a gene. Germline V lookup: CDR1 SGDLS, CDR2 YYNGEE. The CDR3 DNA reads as TGTGCCAGCAGCGTTAGCGGGAGGCCCCAAGAGACCCAGTACTTC. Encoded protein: CASSVSGRPQETQYF. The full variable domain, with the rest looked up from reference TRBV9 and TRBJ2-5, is DSGVTQTPKHLITATGQRVTLRCSPRSGDLSVYWYQQSLDQGLQFLIQYYNGEERAKGNILERFSAQQFPDLHSELNLSSLELGDSALYFCASSVSGRPQETQYFGPGTRLLVL.

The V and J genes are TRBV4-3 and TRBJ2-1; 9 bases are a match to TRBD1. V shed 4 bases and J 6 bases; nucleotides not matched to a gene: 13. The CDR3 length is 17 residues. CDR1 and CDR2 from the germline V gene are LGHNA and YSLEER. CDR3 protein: CASSLRQQGQGINEQFF. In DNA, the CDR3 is TGCGCCAGCAGCCTACGCCAGCAGGGACAGGGCATCAATGAGCAGTTCTTC.

As DNA, the CDR3 is TGTGCCAGCAGCCAACAGCGGGACGAGCAGTACTTC. Translation: CASSQQRDEQYF. The J gene is TRBJ2-7, the V gene TRBV14; possible D gene TRBD2, 6 bases. Trimming took off 2 bases at V and 5 bases at J, with 7 bases between the two ends. CDR3 size: 12 residues. Per the germline V gene, CDR1 is SGHDN and CDR2 is FVKESK. The full variable domain, completed using reference TRBV14 and TRBJ2-7, is EAGVTQFPSHSVIEKGQTVTLRCDPISGHDNLYWYRRVMGKEIKFLLHFVKESKQDESGMPNNRFLAERTGGTYSTLKVQPAELEDSGVYFCASSQQRDEQYFGPGTRLTVT.

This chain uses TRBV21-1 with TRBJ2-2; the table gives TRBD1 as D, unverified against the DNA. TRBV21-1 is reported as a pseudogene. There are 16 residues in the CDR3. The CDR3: CASSKSPRVYTGELFF. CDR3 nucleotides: TGTGCCAGCAGCAAATCCCCCAGGGTGTACACCGGGGAGCTGTTTTTT.

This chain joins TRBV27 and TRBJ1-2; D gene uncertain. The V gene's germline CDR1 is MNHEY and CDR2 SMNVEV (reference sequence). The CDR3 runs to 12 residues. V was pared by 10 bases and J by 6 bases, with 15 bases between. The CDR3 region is CATRLGRDGYTF. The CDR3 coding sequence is TGTGCCACCCGCCTAGGGAGGGATGGCTACACCTTC.

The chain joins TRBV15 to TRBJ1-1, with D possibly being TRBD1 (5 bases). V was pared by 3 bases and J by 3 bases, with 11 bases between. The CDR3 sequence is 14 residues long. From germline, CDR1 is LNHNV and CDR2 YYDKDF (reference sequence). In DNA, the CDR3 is TGTGCCACCAGCAGGGGCAGGGACGACACTGAAGCTTTCTTT. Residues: CATSRGRDDTEAFF.

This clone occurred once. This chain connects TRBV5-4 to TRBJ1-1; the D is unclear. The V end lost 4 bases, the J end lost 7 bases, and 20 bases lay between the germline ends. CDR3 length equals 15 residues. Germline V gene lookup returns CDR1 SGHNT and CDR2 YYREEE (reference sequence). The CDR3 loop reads CASSPPGKIGVEAFF. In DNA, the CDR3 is TGTGCCAGCAGCCCCCCGGGGAAGATTGGCGTTGAAGCTTTCTTT.

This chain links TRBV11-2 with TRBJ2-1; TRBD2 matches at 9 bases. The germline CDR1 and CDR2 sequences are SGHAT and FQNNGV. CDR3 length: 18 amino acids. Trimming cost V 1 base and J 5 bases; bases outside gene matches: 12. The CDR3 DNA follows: TGTGCCAGCAGCTTAGTAAGCCGAGCGGGAGGCCTACACAATGAGCAGTTCTTC. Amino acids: CASSLVSRAGGLHNEQFF.

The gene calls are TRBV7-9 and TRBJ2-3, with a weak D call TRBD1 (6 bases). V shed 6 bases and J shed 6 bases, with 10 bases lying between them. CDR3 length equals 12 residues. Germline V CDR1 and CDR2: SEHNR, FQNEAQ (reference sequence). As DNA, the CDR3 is TGTGCCAGCAGATTGGGGGCGGATACGCAGTATTTT. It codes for CASRLGADTQYF.

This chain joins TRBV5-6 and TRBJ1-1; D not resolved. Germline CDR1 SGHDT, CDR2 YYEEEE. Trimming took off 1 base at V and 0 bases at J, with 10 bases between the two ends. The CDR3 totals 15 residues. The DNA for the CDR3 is TGTGCCAGCAGCTTGAGAGGATTCATGAACACTGAAGCTTTCTTT. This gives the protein CASSLRGFMNTEAFF.

CDR3 sequence reads: CAIRAGPGTEAFF. Here the CDR3 DNA reads TGTGCCATCAGGGCCGGGCCGGGCACTGAAGCTTTCTTT. The rearrangement joins TRBV6-5 to TRBJ1-1; a weak D match, TRBD1 (5 bases). V was cut by 10 bases and J by 4 bases, with 16 bases left in between. The V gene's germline CDR1 is MNHEY and CDR2 SVGAGI. There are 13 residues in the CDR3.

CDR3 amino acids: CASSYGEVVSGNTIYF. For the CDR3, the DNA is TGTGCCAGCAGTTACGGGGAGGTAGTCTCTGGAAACACCATATATTTT. The V call is TRBV6-6, the J call TRBJ1-3; D is unclear. There are 16 residues in the CDR3. The germline V gene has CDR1 MNHNY and CDR2 SVGAGI (reference sequence). V shed 2 bases and J shed 0 bases, with 11 bases lying between them.

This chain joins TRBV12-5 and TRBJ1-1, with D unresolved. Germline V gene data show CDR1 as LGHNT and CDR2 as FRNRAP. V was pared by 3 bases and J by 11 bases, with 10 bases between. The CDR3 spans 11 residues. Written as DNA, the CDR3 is TGTGCTAGTGGTTTAGGATTTGATGCTTTCTTT. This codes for CASGLGFDAFF.

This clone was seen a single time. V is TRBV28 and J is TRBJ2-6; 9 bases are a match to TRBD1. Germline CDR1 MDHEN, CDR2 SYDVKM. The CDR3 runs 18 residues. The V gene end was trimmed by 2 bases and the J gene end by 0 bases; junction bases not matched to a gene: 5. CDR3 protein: CASSLRGTGYSGANVLTF. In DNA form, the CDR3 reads TGTGCCAGCAGTTTAAGAGGGACAGGGTACTCTGGGGCCAACGTCCTGACTTTC.

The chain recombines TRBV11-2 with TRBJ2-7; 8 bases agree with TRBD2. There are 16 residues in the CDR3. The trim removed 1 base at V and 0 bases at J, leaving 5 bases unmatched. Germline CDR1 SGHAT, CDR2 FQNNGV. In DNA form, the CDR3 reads TGTGCCAGCAGCTTAGGCGCGGGGGGAAGCTCCTACGAGCAGTACTTC. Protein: CASSLGAGGSSYEQYF.